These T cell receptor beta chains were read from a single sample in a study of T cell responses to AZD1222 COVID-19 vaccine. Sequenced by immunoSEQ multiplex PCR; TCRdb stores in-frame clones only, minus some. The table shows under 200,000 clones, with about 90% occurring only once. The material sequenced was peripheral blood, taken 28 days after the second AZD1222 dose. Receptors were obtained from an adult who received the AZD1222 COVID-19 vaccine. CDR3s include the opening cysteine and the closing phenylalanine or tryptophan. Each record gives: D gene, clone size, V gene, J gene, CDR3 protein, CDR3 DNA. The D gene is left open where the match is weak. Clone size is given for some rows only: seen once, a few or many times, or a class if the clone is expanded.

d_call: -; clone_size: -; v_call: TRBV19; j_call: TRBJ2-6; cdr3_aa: CASYSGTGLSGANVLTF; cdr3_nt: TGTGCCAGTTACTCCGGGACGGGCCTCTCTGGGGCCAACGTCCTGACTTTC
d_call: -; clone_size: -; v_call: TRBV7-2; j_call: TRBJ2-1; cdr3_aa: CASSLLTGHTRSYNEQFF; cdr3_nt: TGTGCCAGCAGCCTTCTAACAGGGCACACACGATCCTACAATGAGCAGTTCTTC
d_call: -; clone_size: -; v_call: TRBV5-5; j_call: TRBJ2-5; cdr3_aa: CASSLGPYLGNQETQYF; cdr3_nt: TGTGCCAGCAGCTTGGGACCCTATCTAGGGAACCAAGAGACCCAGTACTTC
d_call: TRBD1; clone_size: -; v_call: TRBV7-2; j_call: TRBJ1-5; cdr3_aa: CASSLRGGGQPQHF; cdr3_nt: TGTGCCAGCAGCCTACGAGGGGGCGGTCAGCCCCAGCATTTT
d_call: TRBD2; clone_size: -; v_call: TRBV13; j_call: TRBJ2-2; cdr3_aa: CASSWTSGYTGELFF; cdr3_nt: TGTGCCAGCAGCTGGACTAGCGGGTACACCGGGGAGCTGTTTTTT
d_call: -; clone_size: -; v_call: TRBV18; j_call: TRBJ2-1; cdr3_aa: CASSPQDSSHEQFF; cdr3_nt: TGTGCCAGCTCACCTCAGGACAGCTCCCATGAGCAGTTCTTC
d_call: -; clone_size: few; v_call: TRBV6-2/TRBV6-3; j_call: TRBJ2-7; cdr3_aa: CASSSPERGGTHEQYF; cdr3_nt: TGTGCCAGCAGTTCCCCCGAACGAGGGGGAACCCACGAGCAGTACTTC
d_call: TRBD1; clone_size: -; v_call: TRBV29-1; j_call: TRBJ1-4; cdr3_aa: CSVDGDGTGNEKLFF; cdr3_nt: TGCAGCGTTGATGGGGACGGGACAGGGAATGAAAAACTGTTTTTT
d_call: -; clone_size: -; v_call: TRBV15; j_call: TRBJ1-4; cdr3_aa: CATSKKVDEKLFF; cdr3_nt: TGTGCCACCAGCAAAAAGGTCGATGAAAAACTGTTTTTT
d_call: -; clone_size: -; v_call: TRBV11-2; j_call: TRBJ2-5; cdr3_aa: CASSNRVGTQYF; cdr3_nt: TGTGCCAGCAGCAACAGGGTAGGGACCCAGTACTTC
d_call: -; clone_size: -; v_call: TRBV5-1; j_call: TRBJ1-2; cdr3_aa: CASSLDGGDYGYTF; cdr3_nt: TGCGCCAGCAGCTTGGATGGGGGCGACTATGGCTACACCTTC
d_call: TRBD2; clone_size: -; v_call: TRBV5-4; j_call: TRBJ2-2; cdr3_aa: CASRIAGGPITGELFF; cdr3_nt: TGTGCCAGCAGAATAGCGGGGGGGCCGATCACCGGGGAGCTGTTTTTT
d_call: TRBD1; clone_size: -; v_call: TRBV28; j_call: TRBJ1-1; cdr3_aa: CASSSPRTGEGTEAFF; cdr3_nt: TGTGCCAGCAGTTCACCCCGGACAGGGGAGGGAACTGAAGCTTTCTTT
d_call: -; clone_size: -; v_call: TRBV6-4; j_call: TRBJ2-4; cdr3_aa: CASSSSSGDIQYF; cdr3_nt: TGTGCCAGCAGTAGCTCCTCAGGGGACATTCAGTACTTC
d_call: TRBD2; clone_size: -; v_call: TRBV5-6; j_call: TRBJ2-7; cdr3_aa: CASSLLRTSGSYEQYF; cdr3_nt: TGTGCCAGCAGCTTGTTGAGGACTAGCGGTTCCTACGAGCAGTACTTC
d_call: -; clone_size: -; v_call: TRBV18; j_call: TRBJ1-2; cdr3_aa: CASSPNANYGYTF; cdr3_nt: TGTGCCAGCTCACCAAATGCCAACTATGGCTACACCTTC
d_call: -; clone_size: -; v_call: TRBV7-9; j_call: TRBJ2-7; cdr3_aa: CASSLDLGYEQYF; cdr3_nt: TGTGCCAGCAGCTTAGATCTGGGTTACGAGCAGTACTTC
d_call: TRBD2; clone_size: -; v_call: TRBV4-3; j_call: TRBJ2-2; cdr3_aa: CASSPGTSGPDTGELFF; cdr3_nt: TGCGCCAGCAGCCCCGGGACTAGCGGGCCCGACACCGGGGAGCTGTTTTTT
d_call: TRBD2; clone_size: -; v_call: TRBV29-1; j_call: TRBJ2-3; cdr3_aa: CSVGLAGAGGTDTQYF; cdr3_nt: TGCAGCGTGGGACTAGCGGGAGCGGGCGGCACAGATACGCAGTATTTT